This is a list of T cell receptor beta chains from one sample in a study of T-cell reconstitution after alpha-beta-depleted transplantation in children. TCRdb ran MiXCR on the PCR reads and lists one entry per CDR3 protein. Of about 260,000 distinct CDR3 sequences listed, under 9.5% were seen once; the top ten hold nearly 6.5%. The sample here was PBMCs, mostly from graft donor cells, taken 180 days after TCRalphabeta/CD19-depleted stem cell transplant. The source of these receptors is a male patient between 10 and 17 years old who had a stem cell transplant for acute lymphoblastic leukemia, so the T cells may come from the graft donor. Both conserved end residues are part of each CDR3. The order of the fields is clone size, D gene, J gene, V gene, CDR3 length, CDR3 DNA, CDR3 protein. A D gene is named only where the DNA matches it firmly. Some rows mark clone size as missing; the rest say once, few, many or name a class of expanded clone.

>many|TRBD1|TRBJ1-2|TRBV18|17
TGTGCCAGCTCACCATCACGACAGGGGCTAACTAACTATGGCTACACCTTC
CASSPSRQGLTNYGYTF
>many|.|TRBJ1-1|TRBV10-3|13
TGTGCCATCAGTGATAACAAGGGGATTGGAGCTTTCTTT
CAISDNKGIGAFF
>few|TRBD1|TRBJ2-7|TRBV20-1|16
TGCAGTGCTAGACCCCCTGAGGGGGCAAGCTCCTACGAGCAGTACTTC
CSARPPEGASSYEQYF
>many|.|TRBJ2-5|TRBV28|13
TGTGCCAGCAGCTTGGACTTGCAAGAGACCCAGTACTTC
CASSLDLQETQYF
>many|.|TRBJ1-2|TRBV4-1|13
TGCGCCAGCAGCCAAGAGCCGGGGAAGGGCTACACCTTC
CASSQEPGKGYTF
>many|.|TRBJ1-5|TRBV19|17
TGTGCCAGTAGTATAGCGGGTCATGGCCTGGGCGCACAGCCCCAGCATTTT
CASSIAGHGLGAQPQHF
>many|TRBD1|TRBJ2-3|TRBV7-2|16
TGTGCCAGCAGCTCGACAGGGGGTTTTTACACAGATACGCAGTATTTT
CASSSTGGFYTDTQYF
>many|TRBD1|TRBJ1-5|TRBV12-3/TRBV12-4|13
TGTGCCAGCAGCCCGGACAGGGCTTCTCCCCAGCATTTT
CASSPDRASPQHF
>few|TRBD2|TRBJ2-1|TRBV20-1|16
TGCAGTGCTAGAGATTCAACGGGAGGACCCTACAATGAGCAGTTCTTC
CSARDSTGGPYNEQFF
>many|TRBD1|TRBJ1-6|TRBV7-2|14
TGTGCCAGCAGCTTCGGGACAGGTGGATCACCCCTCCACTTT
CASSFGTGGSPLHF
>many|.|TRBJ2-6|TRBV9|17
TGTGCCAGCAGCGTGACAGGTCTGCCTTCTGGGGCCAACGTCCTGACTTTC
CASSVTGLPSGANVLTF
>many|TRBD1|TRBJ1-5|TRBV6-5|18
TGTGCCAGCAGTTACGCCGCGGCTGGGACAGGGGGCGGTCAGCCCCAGCATTTT
CASSYAAAGTGGGQPQHF
>few|.|TRBJ1-3|TRBV5-6|11
TGTGCCAGCAGCCACCGAAACACCATATATTTT
CASSHRNTIYF
>many|.|TRBJ2-1|TRBV3-1|17
TGTGCCAGCAGCCAAGACTTGTCGGGAGCCACCAGGAATGAGCAGTTCTTC
CASSQDLSGATRNEQFF
>many|TRBD2|TRBJ2-1|TRBV20-1|15
TGCAGTGTCCCCTGGGCTAGCGGGAGTGGGTATGAGCAGTTCTTC
CSVPWASGSGYEQFF
>many|.|TRBJ2-1|TRBV5-1|13
TGCGCCAGCAGCATACAGTTCTACAATGAGCAGTTCTTC
CASSIQFYNEQFF
>many|.|TRBJ1-5|TRBV5-5|16
TGTGCCAGCAGCTTGTTGTCAGACGATAGCAATCAGCCCCAGCATTTT
CASSLLSDDSNQPQHF
>.|.|TRBJ2-7|TRBV11-2|17
TGTGCCAGCAGCTTTGATGGGCCCGTGGACAGAGCCTACGAGCAGTACTTC
CASSFDGPVDRAYEQYF
>many|TRBD1|TRBJ1-1|TRBV29-1|18
TGCAGCGTTGAAGCCAGCCCCCGGGACAGATCATTGAACACTGAAGCTTTCTTT
CSVEASPRDRSLNTEAFF
>many|.|TRBJ2-7|TRBV12-3/TRBV12-4|13
TGTGCCAGCAGTTTCTTCAGGGTCTACGAGCAGTACTTC
CASSFFRVYEQYF
>many|.|TRBJ2-7|TRBV7-2|14
TGTGCCAGCAGCTTCCACGGGCAAACCTACGAGCAGTACTTC
CASSFHGQTYEQYF
>many|.|TRBJ2-1|TRBV7-9|15
TGTGCCAGCAGCCCGGTTAGGGGGAGTGGGAATGAGCAGTTCTTC
CASSPVRGSGNEQFF
>many|TRBD1|TRBJ1-5|TRBV9|14
TGTGCCAGCAGCGGGGGGGACAGAAATCAGCCCCAGCATTTT
CASSGGDRNQPQHF
>many|.|TRBJ2-7|TRBV7-9|12
TGTGCCAGCAGCGCCAGACAGTACGAGCAGTACTTC
CASSARQYEQYF
>many|.|TRBJ1-2|TRBV7-9|16
TGTGCCAGCAGCTTAGCGAGCGGAACCTTTAACTATGGCTACACCTTC
CASSLASGTFNYGYTF
>many|TRBD2|TRBJ2-2|TRBV9|16
TGTGCCAGCAGCGTAGCTTGGACTAGCGGCACCGGGGAGCTGTTTTTT
CASSVAWTSGTGELFF
>many|.|TRBJ2-7|TRBV27|15
TGTGCCAGCAGCCCGGGGGCGGGACAGACTTACGAGCAGTACTTC
CASSPGAGQTYEQYF
>many|TRBD2|TRBJ2-7|TRBV20-1|13
TGCAGTGCTCCGGGACGGGGGGCCTACGAGCAGTACTTC
CSAPGRGAYEQYF